This T cell receptor beta chain was captured by sequencing in a study of cytomegalovirus exposure and HLA in healthy donors. Study findings and constraints: The study designated roughly 150 TCR beta chains cytomegalovirus-associated. A few chains tied to CMV proved CMV antigen-specific in vitro.

TCRdb keeps only in-frame clones here, not all; method: immunoSEQ multiplex PCR. The table shows about 65,000 clones, with around 95% occurring only once. Per the germline V gene, CDR1 is SEHNR and CDR2 is FQNEAQ (reference sequence). The V end was cut by 7 bases, the J end by 6 bases, with 9 bases between. The CDR3 loop spans 11 amino acids. This clone was picked up one time. Its antigen is unknown. What was sequenced was PBMCs. This sequence was found in a man between 18 and 29 years old in good health and CMV-seropositive. V gene TRBV7-9 combines with J gene TRBJ1-1; no reliable D call. The chain's CDR3 is CASTVGSEAFF. The CDR3 bases are TGTGCCAGCACGGTCGGTTCTGAAGCTTTCTTT.